This T cell receptor beta chain was recovered during a study of CD8 T cells in ankylosing spondylitis. Points from the study as a whole: For ankylosing spondylitis blood, a TCR beta motif of 8 or 9 highly homologous variants appeared characteristic. As reported, disease-linked clones showed significant enrichment in matched ankylosing spondylitis synovial fluid.

After removal of 0 bases from V and 7 bases from J, the junction contained 11 bases not matched to a gene. Per the germline V gene, CDR1 is MGHRA and CDR2 is YSYEKL. The CDR3 is made up of 16 amino acids. On this clonotype itself: Its antigen is not known.

Quantitative 5'-RACE with molecular barcodes produced the TCR beta libraries. TCRdb reprocessed the 5' RACE reads via MiXCR and lists one record per CDR3 protein. The data contain about 540,000 distinct CDR3 sequences, 9.5% to 15% of them seen just once; the ten biggest clones take up approximately 7%. The TCR originated in a male donor with ankylosing spondylitis. Sequencing was done on a sample of blood, either unsorted or a sorted T cell fraction (not recorded which). The chain has TRBV4-1 and TRBJ1-2; TRBD1 matches at 7 bases. CDR3 DNA: TGCGCCAGCAGCCAAGATGCCAGGGGGTGGCTTAGTGGCTACACCTTC. Protein: CASSQDARGWLSGYTF.